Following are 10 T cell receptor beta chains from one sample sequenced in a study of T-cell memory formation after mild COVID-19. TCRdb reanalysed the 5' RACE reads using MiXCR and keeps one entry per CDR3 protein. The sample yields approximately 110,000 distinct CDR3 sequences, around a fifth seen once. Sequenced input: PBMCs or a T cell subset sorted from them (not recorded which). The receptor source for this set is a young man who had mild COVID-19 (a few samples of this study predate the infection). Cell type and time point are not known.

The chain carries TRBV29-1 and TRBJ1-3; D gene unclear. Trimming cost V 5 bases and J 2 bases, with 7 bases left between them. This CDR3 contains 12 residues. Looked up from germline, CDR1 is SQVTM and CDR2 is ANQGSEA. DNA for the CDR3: TGCAGCGTTCACGAGGCTGGAAACACCATATATTTT. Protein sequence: CSVHEAGNTIYF.

The DNA of the CDR3 is TGTGCCAGCAGCTCCGGGACTAGCGGGGGTAACGGATATACTGAGCAGTTCTTC. Translating gives CASSSGTSGGNGYTEQFF. This chain connects TRBV7-9 to TRBJ2-1, with TRBD2 matching 14 bases. Per the germline V gene, CDR1 is SEHNR and CDR2 is FQNEAQ (reference sequence). The CDR3 is 18 residues long. J gave up 9 bases and V 4 bases, and 14 bases lay outside the gene matches.

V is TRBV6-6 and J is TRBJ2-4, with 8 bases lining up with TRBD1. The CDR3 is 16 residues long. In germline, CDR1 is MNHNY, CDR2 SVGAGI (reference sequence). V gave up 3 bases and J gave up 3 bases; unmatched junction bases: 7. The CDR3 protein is CASSYQGARDKNIQYF. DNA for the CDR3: TGTGCCAGCAGTTATCAGGGGGCAAGGGACAAAAACATTCAGTACTTC.

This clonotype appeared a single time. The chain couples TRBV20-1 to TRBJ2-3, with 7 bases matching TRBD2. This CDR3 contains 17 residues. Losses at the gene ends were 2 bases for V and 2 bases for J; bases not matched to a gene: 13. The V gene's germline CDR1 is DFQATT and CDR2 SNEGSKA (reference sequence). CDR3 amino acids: CSARHPGEGRLTDTQYF. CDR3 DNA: TGCAGTGCTAGACACCCCGGGGAGGGCAGGCTCACAGATACGCAGTATTTT.

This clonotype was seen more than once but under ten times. CDR3 DNA: TGTGCCAGCTCCTCCCGGGGGGGTAGAGAGACCCAGTACTTC. The encoded protein is CASSSRGGRETQYF. The chain has TRBV12-3 or TRBV12-4 and TRBJ2-5; TRBD2 matches 8 bases. The V segment lost 8 bases and the J segment 4 bases; nucleotides outside the gene matches: 9. There are 14 residues in the CDR3.

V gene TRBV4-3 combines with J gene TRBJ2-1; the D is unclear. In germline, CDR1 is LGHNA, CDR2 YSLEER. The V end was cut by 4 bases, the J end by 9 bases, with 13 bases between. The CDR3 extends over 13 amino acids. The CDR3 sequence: CASSLNYGGEQFF. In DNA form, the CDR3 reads TGCGCCAGCAGCCTAAATTATGGCGGTGAGCAGTTCTTC.

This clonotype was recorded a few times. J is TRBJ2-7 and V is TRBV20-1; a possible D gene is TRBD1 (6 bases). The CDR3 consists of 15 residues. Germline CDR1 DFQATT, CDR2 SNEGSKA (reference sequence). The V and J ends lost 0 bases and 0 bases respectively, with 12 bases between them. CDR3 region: CSARDVTGSSYEQYF. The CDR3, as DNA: TGCAGTGCTAGAGATGTCACAGGGAGCTCCTACGAGCAGTACTTC.

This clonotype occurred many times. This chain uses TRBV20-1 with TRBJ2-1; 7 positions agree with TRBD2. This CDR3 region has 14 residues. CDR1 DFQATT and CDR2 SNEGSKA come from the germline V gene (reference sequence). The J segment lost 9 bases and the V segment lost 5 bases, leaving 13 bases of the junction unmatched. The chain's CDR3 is CSAALGLVRGEQFF. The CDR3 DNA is TGCAGTGCTGCCCTTGGACTAGTTAGGGGTGAGCAGTTCTTC.

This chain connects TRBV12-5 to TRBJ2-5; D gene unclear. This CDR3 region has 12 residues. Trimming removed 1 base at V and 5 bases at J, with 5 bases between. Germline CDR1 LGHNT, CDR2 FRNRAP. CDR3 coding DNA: TGTGCTAGTGGTTTGGGTCGGGAGACCCAGTACTTC. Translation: CASGLGRETQYF.

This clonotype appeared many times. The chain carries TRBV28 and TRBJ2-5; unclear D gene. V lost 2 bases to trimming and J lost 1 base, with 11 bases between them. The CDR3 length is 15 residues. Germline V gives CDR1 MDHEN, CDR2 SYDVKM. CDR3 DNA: TGTGCCAGCAGTTTAGTCCGGCCACTCCAAGAGACCCAGTACTTC. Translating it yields CASSLVRPLQETQYF. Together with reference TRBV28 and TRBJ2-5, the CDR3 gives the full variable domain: DVKVTQSSRYLVKRTGEKVFLECVQDMDHENMFWYRQDPGLGLRLIYFSYDVKMKEKGDIPEGYSVSREKKERFSLILESASTNQTSMYLCASSLVRPLQETQYFGPGTRLLVL.